This TCR beta chain is drawn from a study of Ad26.COV2.S vaccination and SARS-CoV-2 variants. As for the study in general: Administration of Ad26.COV2.S was intramuscular, either once or twice 56 days apart.

Using immunoSEQ multiplex PCR, the repertoire was profiled, and TCRdb retains in-frame clones only, with some absent. The sample has roughly 400,000 clones; 89% are singletons. As to treatment: 15 to 20 received Ad26.COV2.S at low or high dose, single or two shots; a few received placebo; per-sample allocation not given. After the first vaccine or placebo injection, samples were drawn on day 63. The ends were cut back, 5 bases at V and 0 bases at J, with 8 bases in the middle. CDR1 and CDR2 from the germline V gene are MNHEY and SMNVEV (reference sequence). This CDR3 is built from 15 residues. This receptor was taken from a person aged 18-65 years who received the Ad26.COV2.S COVID-19 vaccine or a placebo. The chain links TRBV27 to TRBJ2-6; no reliable D call. Sequenced material: peripheral blood, taken in a trial of Ad26.COV2.S vaccine versus placebo. The DNA of the CDR3 is TGTGCCAGCAGTCCCTCCACCTCTGGGGCCAACGTCCTGACTTTC. This codes for CASSPSTSGANVLTF.